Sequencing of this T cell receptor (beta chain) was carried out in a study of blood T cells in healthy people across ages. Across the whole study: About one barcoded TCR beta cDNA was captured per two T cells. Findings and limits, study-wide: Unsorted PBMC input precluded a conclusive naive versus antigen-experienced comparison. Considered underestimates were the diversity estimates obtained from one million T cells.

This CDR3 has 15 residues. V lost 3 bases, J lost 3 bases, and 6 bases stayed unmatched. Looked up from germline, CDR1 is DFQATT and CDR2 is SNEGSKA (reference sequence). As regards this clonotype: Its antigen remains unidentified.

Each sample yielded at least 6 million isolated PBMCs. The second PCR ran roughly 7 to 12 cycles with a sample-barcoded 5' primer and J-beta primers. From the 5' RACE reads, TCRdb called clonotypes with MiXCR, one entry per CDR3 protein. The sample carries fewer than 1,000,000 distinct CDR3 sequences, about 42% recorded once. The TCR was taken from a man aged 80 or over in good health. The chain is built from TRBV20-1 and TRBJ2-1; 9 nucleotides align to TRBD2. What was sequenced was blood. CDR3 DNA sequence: TGCAGTGCTAGCCATGCGGGAGGGATCTACAATGAGCAGTTCTTC. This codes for CSASHAGGIYNEQFF.